The 28 T cell receptor beta chains below all came from one sample that was sequenced in a study of blood T cells in healthy people across ages. Together with a sample-barcoded 5' primer, a J-beta primer mix was included in a second PCR lasting roughly 6 to 12 cycles. Using its own MiXCR run on the 5' RACE reads, TCRdb lists one record per CDR3 protein. The sample holds a few hundred thousand distinct CDR3 sequences; about 27% are singletons and the top ten take roughly 3.5%. The same data also contributed to another study, on T cells of mothers and their children.

What was sequenced was blood. The receptors stem from a boy under 10 years old in good health.

The chain links TRBV12-3 or TRBV12-4 to TRBJ1-5; D possibly corresponds to TRBD1 (5 bases). The CDR3 contains 14 residues. V was trimmed by 5 bases and J by 6 bases, leaving 14 bases between them. The DNA for the CDR3 is TGTGCCAGCAGTCTAGGGGACGCAGGTCAGCCCCAGCATTTT. Its protein product is CASSLGDAGQPQHF.

V gene TRBV15 combines with J gene TRBJ2-7; TRBD1 or TRBD2 may be the D gene (5 bases each). Germline V lookup: CDR1 LNHNV, CDR2 YYDKDF (reference sequence). CDR3 size: 14 residues. V lost 1 base to trimming and J lost 2 bases, with 9 bases between them. CDR3 loop: CATSRGDVPYEQYF. The CDR3 bases are TGTGCCACCAGCAGAGGGGACGTCCCCTACGAGCAGTACTTC.

This clonotype has more than one count but fewer than ten. The chain uses TRBV6-6 and TRBJ1-4; D not resolved. This CDR3 contains 14 residues. Per germline, CDR1 MNHNY and CDR2 SVGAGI (reference sequence). V was cut by 3 bases and J by 7 bases, with 12 bases left in between. The CDR3 reads CASSYLEDFEKLFF. The CDR3, as DNA: TGTGCCAGCAGTTATTTAGAGGATTTTGAAAAACTGTTTTTT.

The V gene is TRBV9, the J gene TRBJ2-4; the D is unclear. The CDR3 is 13 amino acids. In germline, CDR1 is SGDLS, CDR2 YYNGEE. V was cut by 3 bases and J by 5 bases, with 9 bases left in between. The CDR3 DNA follows: TGTGCCAGCAGCGCCCCTCCCGAAAACATTCAGTACTTC. Amino acid sequence: CASSAPPENIQYF. Based on the CDR3 plus reference TRBV9 and TRBJ2-4, the full variable domain is DSGVTQTPKHLITATGQRVTLRCSPRSGDLSVYWYQQSLDQGLQFLIQYYNGEERAKGNILERFSAQQFPDLHSELNLSSLELGDSALYFCASSAPPENIQYFGAGTRLSVL.

This clonotype was seen repeatedly, ten times or more. The chain has TRBV13 and TRBJ2-7; TRBD1 might be the D (6 bases). V was shortened by 0 bases and J by 7 bases, with 16 bases between the two germline ends. CDR3 length: 15 residues. Germline V CDR1 and CDR2: PRHDT, FYEKMQ (reference sequence). The CDR3 spells CASSLGYGQGIEQYF. The CDR3 region has the DNA TGTGCCAGCAGCTTAGGCTACGGGCAGGGGATAGAGCAGTACTTC.

This rearrangement joins TRBV7-2 to TRBJ2-3; TRBD2 aligns across 14 bases. Germline values: CDR1 SGHTA, CDR2 FQGNSA. After removal of 5 bases from V and 5 bases from J, the junction contained 3 bases not matched to a gene. The CDR3 sequence is 15 residues long. The CDR3: CASSQTSGRGDTQYF. In DNA, the CDR3 is TGTGCCAGCAGCCAGACTAGCGGGAGGGGAGATACGCAGTATTTT.

The sample holds one count of this clonotype. V usage is TRBV5-5 and J usage is TRBJ2-5; 8 nucleotides align to TRBD2. With 5 bases clipped from V and 11 bases from J, the junction kept 17 bases outside the gene matches. The CDR3 runs to 15 residues. Germline V gene data show CDR1 as SGHKS and CDR2 as YYEKEE (reference sequence). The CDR3 sequence: CASRQSAGGFYGQYF. The CDR3, as DNA: TGTGCCAGCAGACAATCGGCGGGGGGATTTTACGGGCAGTACTTC.

This clonotype was seen a few times. The J gene is TRBJ2-5, the V gene TRBV5-1; 7 bases line up with TRBD2. The end of the DNA is better explained by TRBJ2-1, so the J call may be wrong. The CDR3 is 14 amino acids. Germline-derived CDR1 and CDR2 are SGHRS and YFSETQ. CDR3 nucleotide sequence: TGCGCCAGCAGCTTGGATGGGAGGGCCGGTGAGCAGTTCTTC. Its translation is CASSLDGRAGEQFF.

This clonotype was found a few times. The rearrangement joins TRBV10-3 to TRBJ2-4; 8 nucleotides line up with TRBD2. The germline CDR1 and CDR2 sequences are ENHRY and SYGVKD. The CDR3 loop spans 15 amino acids. V lost 0 bases and J lost 4; bases outside the gene matches: 2. The CDR3 spells CAISESTGGKNIQYF. Written as DNA, the CDR3 is TGTGCCATCAGTGAGTCAACGGGGGGGAAAAACATTCAGTACTTC.

The chain combines TRBV21-1 with TRBJ2-6; TRBD1 was called by the table and not checked on the DNA. TRBV21-1 has pseudogene status. The CDR3 has 16 amino acids. The CDR3: CASSRDTTSGANVLTF. Here the CDR3 DNA reads TGTGCCAGCAGCCGGGACACTACCTCTGGGGCCAACGTCCTGACTTTC.

The chain employs TRBV4-2 and TRBJ2-1, with 7 positions matching TRBD2. This CDR3 is 16 amino acids long. J gave up 2 bases and V 3 bases, and 7 bases lay outside the gene matches. Germline lookup yields CDR1 LGHNA and CDR2 YNFKEQ. The CDR3 DNA follows: TGTGCCAGCAGCCAGGCCAGCGGGGACCCCTACAATGAGCAGTTCTTC. This encodes CASSQASGDPYNEQFF.

The V gene is TRBV20-1, the J gene TRBJ2-3; the match to TRBD2 covers 10 bases. V lost 5 bases, J lost 2 bases, and 4 bases stayed unmatched. Germline CDR1 DFQATT, CDR2 SNEGSKA (reference sequence). The CDR3 length is 14 residues. CDR3 sequence reads: CSAFSGRNTDTQYF. The DNA of the CDR3 is TGCAGTGCTTTTAGCGGGAGGAACACAGATACGCAGTATTTT.

This clonotype was detected a few times. The gene calls are TRBV5-1 and TRBJ2-3; 8 nucleotides match TRBD1. Germline V lookup: CDR1 SGHRS, CDR2 YFSETQ. After removal of 4 bases from V and 3 bases from J, the junction contained 4 bases not matched to a gene. The length of the CDR3 is 14 residues. As DNA, the CDR3 is TGCGCCAGCAGCGGGGGACAGGTAACAGATACGCAGTATTTT. Protein product: CASSGGQVTDTQYF.

This clonotype has a handful of counts. The CDR3 nucleotides are TGTGCCAGCAGGCCCAGGCCAACAGGGGTCCCTAACTATGGCTACACCTTC. It specifies CASRPRPTGVPNYGYTF. This chain connects TRBV2 to TRBJ1-2; 7 positions agree with TRBD1. The CDR3 loop spans 17 amino acids. V lost 6 bases and J lost 0; bases outside the gene matches: 13. Germline V gives CDR1 SNHLY, CDR2 FYNNEI.

This clonotype was seen a handful of times. The CDR3 sequence: CSARDSEVQETQYF. The CDR3 nucleotides are TGCAGTGCTAGAGATTCGGAAGTTCAAGAGACCCAGTACTTC. The chain has TRBV20-1 and TRBJ2-5; D gene ambiguous. The germline V gene has CDR1 DFQATT and CDR2 SNEGSKA (reference sequence). V gave up 0 bases and J gave up 2 bases, with 10 bases separating them. The CDR3 loop spans 14 amino acids.

The rearrangement links TRBV29-1 to TRBJ1-2; D is unclear. Germline lookup yields CDR1 SQVTM and CDR2 ANQGSEA. The CDR3 length is 12 residues. CDR3 DNA sequence: TGCGGCGGTGGGCAAGACCCTTATGGCTACACCTTC. The encoded protein is CGGGQDPYGYTF.

In this sample, this clonotype turned up a few times. The chain has TRBV12-3 or TRBV12-4 and TRBJ2-1, with 13 bases fitting TRBD2. The trim removed 6 bases at V and 5 bases at J, leaving 4 bases unmatched. The CDR3 consists of 15 residues. DNA of the CDR3: TGTGCCAGCAGCGCACTAGCGGGAGGGCACAATGAGCAGTTCTTC. Translation: CASSALAGGHNEQFF.

This clonotype was counted between two and nine times. V gene TRBV28 combines with J gene TRBJ1-1; 10 nucleotides line up with TRBD1. The V and J ends lost 6 bases and 5 bases, in that order; junction bases with no gene match: 6. Germline V gene sequence: CDR1 MDHEN, CDR2 SYDVKM. This CDR3 spans 14 amino acids. The CDR3 reads CASRRQGARTEAFF. The CDR3 region has the DNA TGTGCCAGCAGGCGACAGGGGGCGCGTACTGAAGCTTTCTTT. Filled out from reference TRBV28 and TRBJ1-1, the complete variable domain reads DVKVTQSSRYLVKRTGEKVFLECVQDMDHENMFWYRQDPGLGLRLIYFSYDVKMKEKGDIPEGYSVSREKKERFSLILESASTNQTSMYLCASRRQGARTEAFFGQGTRLTVV.

This clonotype was counted only a few times. The chain combines TRBV6-6 with TRBJ2-1; possible D gene TRBD1, 6 bases. Deletions cut 3 bases from V and 7 bases from J, with 13 bases between. Germline values: CDR1 MNHNY, CDR2 SVGAGI (reference sequence). The CDR3 loop spans 14 amino acids. The CDR3 loop is CASSYSGTLNEQFF. CDR3 nucleotide sequence: TGTGCCAGCAGTTATTCCGGGACATTGAATGAGCAGTTCTTC.

The V gene is TRBV7-2, the J gene TRBJ2-3; 11 bases are a match to TRBD1. V dropped 5 bases and J dropped 4; count of bases not matched to a gene: 8. The germline gives CDR1 SGHTA, CDR2 FQGNSA. The CDR3 is 16 amino acids. CDR3 region: CASSITGTGGSDTQYF. For the CDR3, the DNA is TGTGCCAGCAGCATAACCGGGACAGGGGGGTCAGATACGCAGTATTTT.

V is TRBV25-1 and J is TRBJ2-4, with 9 bases that match TRBD1. Germline lookup yields CDR1 MGHDK and CDR2 SYGVNS. CDR3 length equals 14 residues. V lost 3 bases and J lost 7; bases outside the gene matches: 4. The CDR3 region has the DNA TGTGCCAGCAGTGACGACAGGGGGGTGAACATTCAGTACTTC. It codes for CASSDDRGVNIQYF.

V is TRBV6-2 or TRBV6-3 and J is TRBJ1-4; no definite D call. CDR3 length: 14 amino acids. From germline, CDR1 is MNHEY and CDR2 SVGEGT. Trimming pared 3 bases from V and 8 bases from J, leaving 13 bases between. In DNA form, the CDR3 reads TGTGCCAGCAGTTATGCCGGGCGATTCGAAAAACTGTTTTTT. Amino acids: CASSYAGRFEKLFF.

This clonotype has only a few counts. V usage is TRBV21-1 and J usage is TRBJ2-5; TRBD1, the table's D call, lacks a check against the DNA. The J call is uncertain, as TRBJ2-7 better fits the DNA end. TRBV21-1 is a documented pseudogene. CDR3 length equals 15 residues. CDR3: CASRKTGVIPYEQYF. Here the CDR3 DNA reads TGTGCCAGCAGAAAAACAGGGGTGATTCCCTACGAGCAGTACTTC.

The chain recombines TRBV9 with TRBJ2-7, with D perhaps given as TRBD1 or TRBD2 (5 bases each). Germline CDR1 SGDLS, CDR2 YYNGEE. This CDR3 is 16 amino acids long. V was shortened by 2 bases and J by 2 bases, with 17 bases between the two germline ends. CDR3 nucleotide sequence: TGTGCCAGCAGCGTGGGTTCCGGGACGGGAACCTACGAGCAGTACTTC. The encoded protein is CASSVGSGTGTYEQYF. Filled out from reference TRBV9 and TRBJ2-7, the complete variable domain reads DSGVTQTPKHLITATGQRVTLRCSPRSGDLSVYWYQQSLDQGLQFLIQYYNGEERAKGNILERFSAQQFPDLHSELNLSSLELGDSALYFCASSVGSGTGTYEQYFGPGTRLTVT.

This clonotype was detected a few times. CDR3 protein: CATSDAGTGGPVFNSPLHF. CDR3 sequence (DNA): TGTGCCACCAGTGATGCCGGGACAGGGGGCCCAGTCTTTAATTCACCCCTCCACTTT. The chain uses TRBV24-1 and TRBJ1-6; 12 positions match TRBD1. Germline V lookup: CDR1 KGHDR, CDR2 SFDVKD. Trimming at V came to 3 bases and at J to 6 bases, leaving 11 bases not matched to a gene. The CDR3 contains 19 residues.

This clonotype has a handful of counts. This sequence joins TRBV3-1 and TRBJ2-1; tentative D call: TRBD2 (7 bases). In germline, CDR1 is LGHDT, CDR2 YNNKEL (reference sequence). The CDR3 extends over 16 amino acids. Trimming stripped 4 bases from V and 7 bases from J, with 20 bases between. The CDR3 protein is CASSREPGGFANEQFF. The CDR3 DNA is TGTGCCAGCAGCCGGGAGCCGGGGGGCTTTGCTAATGAGCAGTTCTTC.

This clonotype was seen only a few times. The CDR3 DNA follows: TGTGCCACCAGCAGTGACAGGGGGAATGAAAAACTGTTTTTT. Protein product: CATSSDRGNEKLFF. The rearrangement joins TRBV15 to TRBJ1-4, with 9 bases aligning to TRBD1. CDR1 is LNHNV and CDR2 is YYDKDF in the germline V gene (reference sequence). This CDR3 contains 14 residues. J was trimmed by 5 bases and V by 3 bases; bases with no gene match: 1.

The DNA of the CDR3 is TGTGCCAGCAGCTCTTCCGGGAGGGTTTCCTACGAGCAGTACTTC. Translating it yields CASSSSGRVSYEQYF. V gene TRBV7-2 combines with J gene TRBJ2-7; TRBD2 matches 8 bases. CDR3 length: 15 residues. V was pared by 4 bases and J by 1 base, with 6 bases of the junction left unmatched. Germline V gene sequence: CDR1 SGHTA, CDR2 FQGNSA.